Below are 8 T cell receptor beta chains sequenced from a single sample in a study of technical replicates of blood from several donors. Data came from immunoSEQ multiplex PCR; TCRdb stores just in-frame clones and leaves some out. The data show under 85,000 clones, 93% seen once. Sequenced input: T cells isolated from PBMCs. These receptors came from a human donor in good health.

V and J are TRBV5-1 and TRBJ2-3; maybe TRBD1 (6 bases). Trimming cost V 4 bases and J 3 bases, with 15 bases left between them. The CDR3 contains 15 residues. Germline values: CDR1 SGHRS, CDR2 YFSETQ. The DNA of the CDR3 is TGCGCCAGCAGCACCTTGACAGGAACTACAGATACGCAGTATTTT. Translating gives CASSTLTGTTDTQYF. The variable domain in full, completed from reference TRBV5-1 and TRBJ2-3, reads KAGVTQTPRYLIKTRGQQVTLSCSPISGHRSVSWYQQTPGQGLQFLFEYFSETQRNKGNFPGRFSGRQFSNSRSEMNVSTLELGDSALYLCASSTLTGTTDTQYFGPGTRLTVL.

V usage is TRBV30 and J usage is TRBJ1-2; TRBD1 matches 8 bases. Germline V lookup: CDR1 GTSNPN, CDR2 SVGIG (reference sequence). This CDR3 spans 14 amino acids. The trim removed 3 bases at V and 5 bases at J, leaving 8 bases unmatched. The CDR3 nucleotides read TGTGCCTGGAGCGTAGACAGGGGCGAGTATGGCTACACCTTC. It yields the protein CAWSVDRGEYGYTF.

The chain links TRBV5-5 to TRBJ1-3; D may be TRBD1 (5 bases). V was cut by 2 bases and J by 2 bases, with 8 bases left in between. The germline V gene encodes CDR1 SGHKS and CDR2 YYEKEE (reference sequence). The CDR3 has 14 residues. The CDR3 bases are TGTGCCAGCAGCTTAGGGGTTACTGGAAACACCATATATTTT. This gives the protein CASSLGVTGNTIYF.

The chain employs TRBV6-1 and TRBJ1-4; D might be TRBD1 (6 bases). Trimming stripped 7 bases from V and 4 bases from J, with 16 bases between. Germline V lookup: CDR1 MNHNS, CDR2 SASEGT. This CDR3 is 15 amino acids long. The CDR3 sequence is CASMALTGFNEKLFF. CDR3 DNA: TGTGCCAGCATGGCCCTCACAGGGTTTAATGAAAAACTGTTTTTT.

This rearrangement joins TRBV6-5 to TRBJ1-2; D is perhaps TRBD1 (5 bases). The germline V gene has CDR1 MNHEY and CDR2 SVGAGI. Trimming removed 0 bases at V and 4 bases at J, with 9 bases between. The CDR3 sequence is 14 residues long. In DNA, the CDR3 is TGTGCCAGCAGTTACTCGGGGACTGCCTATGGCTACACCTTC. Translation: CASSYSGTAYGYTF.

The chain has TRBV19 and TRBJ2-7, with D perhaps TRBD2 (6 bases). CDR3 size: 12 residues. V lost 6 bases to trimming and J lost 4 bases, with 10 bases between them. The germline CDR1 and CDR2 sequences are LNHDA and SQIVND (reference sequence). The DNA of the CDR3 is TGTGCCAGTAGCGGGGGTTTTTACGAGCAGTACTTC. Translating gives CASSGGFYEQYF. Full variable domain (remainder filled in from reference TRBV19 and TRBJ2-7): DGGITQSPKYLFRKEGQNVTLSCEQNLNHDAMYWYRQDPGQGLRLIYYSQIVNDFQKGDIAEGYSVSREKKESFPLTVTSAQKNPTAFYLCASSGGFYEQYFGPGTRLTVT.

The rearrangement uses TRBV15 and TRBJ1-2; 8 positions match TRBD1. The CDR3 length is 13 residues. Germline V CDR1 and CDR2: LNHNV, YYDKDF (reference sequence). After removal of 6 bases from V and 4 bases from J, the junction contained 4 bases not matched to a gene. The CDR3 sequence: CATRGGQGYGYTF. In DNA, the CDR3 is TGTGCCACCAGGGGTGGACAGGGCTATGGCTACACCTTC.

This clone came up once. V and J are TRBV27 and TRBJ1-2, with 7 bases matching TRBD1. CDR3 length: 14 residues. V was pared by 9 bases and J by 4 bases, with 11 bases of the junction left unmatched. In germline, CDR1 is MNHEY, CDR2 SMNVEV (reference sequence). CDR3: CARQQGRMLYGYTF. In nucleotides, the CDR3 is TGTGCCAGACAACAGGGGAGGATGCTCTATGGCTACACCTTC.